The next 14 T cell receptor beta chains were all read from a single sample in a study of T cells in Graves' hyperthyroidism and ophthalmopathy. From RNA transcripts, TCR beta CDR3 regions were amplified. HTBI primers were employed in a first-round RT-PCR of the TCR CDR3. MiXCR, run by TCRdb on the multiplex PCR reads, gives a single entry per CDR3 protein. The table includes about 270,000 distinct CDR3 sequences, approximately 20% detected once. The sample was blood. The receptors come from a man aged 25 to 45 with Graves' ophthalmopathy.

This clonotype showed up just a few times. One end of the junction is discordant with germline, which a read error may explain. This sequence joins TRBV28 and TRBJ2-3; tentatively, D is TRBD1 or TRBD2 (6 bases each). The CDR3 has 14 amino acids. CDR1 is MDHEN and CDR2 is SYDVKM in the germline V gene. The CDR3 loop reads CASSLGRGADAQYF. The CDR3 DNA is TGTGCCAGCAGTTTGGGAAGGGGGGCAGATGCGCAGTATTTT.

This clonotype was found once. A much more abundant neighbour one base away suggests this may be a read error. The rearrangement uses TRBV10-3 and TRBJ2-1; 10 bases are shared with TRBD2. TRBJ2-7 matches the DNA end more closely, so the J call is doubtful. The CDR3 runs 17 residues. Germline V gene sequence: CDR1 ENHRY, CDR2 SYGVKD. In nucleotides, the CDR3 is TGTGCCATCAGCGACCGAGCCGGGACTAGCGCGTACAATGAGCAGTACTTC. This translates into CAISDRAGTSAYNEQYF.

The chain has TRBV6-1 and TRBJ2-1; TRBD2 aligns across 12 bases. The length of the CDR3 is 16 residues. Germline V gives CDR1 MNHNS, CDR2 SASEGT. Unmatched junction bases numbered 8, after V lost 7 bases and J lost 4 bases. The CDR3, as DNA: TGTGCCAGCATATCTGCTGGGACTAGCGGGTACAATGAGCAGTTCTTC. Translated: CASISAGTSGYNEQFF.

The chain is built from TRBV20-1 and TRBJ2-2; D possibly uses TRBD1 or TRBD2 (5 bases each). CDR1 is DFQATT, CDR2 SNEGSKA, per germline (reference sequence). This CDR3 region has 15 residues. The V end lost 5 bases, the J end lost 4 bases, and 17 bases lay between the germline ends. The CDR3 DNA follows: TGCAGTGCTTCCCCGGGACCCGGACCCACCGGGGAGCTGTTTTTT. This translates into CSASPGPGPTGELFF.

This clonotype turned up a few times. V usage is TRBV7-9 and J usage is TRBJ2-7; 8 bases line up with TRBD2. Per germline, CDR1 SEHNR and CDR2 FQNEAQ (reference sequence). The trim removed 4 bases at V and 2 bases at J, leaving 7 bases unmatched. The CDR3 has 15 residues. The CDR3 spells CASSSLAGGAYEQYF. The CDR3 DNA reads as TGTGCCAGCAGCTCCCTTGCGGGGGGCGCCTACGAGCAGTACTTC.

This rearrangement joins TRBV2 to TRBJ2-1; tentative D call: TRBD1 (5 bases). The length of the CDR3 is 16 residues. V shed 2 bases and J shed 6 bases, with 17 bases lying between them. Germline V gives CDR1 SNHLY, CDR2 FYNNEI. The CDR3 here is CASSEYGQGTLNEQFF. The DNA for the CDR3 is TGTGCCAGCAGTGAATATGGTCAGGGTACACTCAATGAGCAGTTCTTC.

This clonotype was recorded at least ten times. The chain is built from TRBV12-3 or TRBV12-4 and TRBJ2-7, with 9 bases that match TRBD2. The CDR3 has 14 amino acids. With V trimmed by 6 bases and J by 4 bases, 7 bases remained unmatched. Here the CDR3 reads CASSGRGGPYEQYF. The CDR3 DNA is TGTGCCAGCAGCGGGCGGGGGGGCCCATACGAGCAGTACTTC.

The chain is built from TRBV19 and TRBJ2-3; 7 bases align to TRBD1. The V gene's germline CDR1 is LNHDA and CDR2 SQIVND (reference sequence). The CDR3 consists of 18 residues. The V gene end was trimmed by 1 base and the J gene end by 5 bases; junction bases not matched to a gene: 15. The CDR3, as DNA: TGTGCCAGTAGTATAGGGATAGGACAGGAAGATCGTGGAGATACGCAGTATTTT. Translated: CASSIGIGQEDRGDTQYF.

CDR3 nucleotides: TGTGCCAGCAGTGAAGGTCTCAGCTCAGGCCGGTACACCTTC. It codes for CASSEGLSSGRYTF. The V and J genes are TRBV6-1 and TRBJ1-2; D gene ambiguous. Germline V gene sequence: CDR1 MNHNS, CDR2 SASEGT. The CDR3 has 14 residues. Trimming stripped 1 base from V and 11 bases from J, with 17 bases between.

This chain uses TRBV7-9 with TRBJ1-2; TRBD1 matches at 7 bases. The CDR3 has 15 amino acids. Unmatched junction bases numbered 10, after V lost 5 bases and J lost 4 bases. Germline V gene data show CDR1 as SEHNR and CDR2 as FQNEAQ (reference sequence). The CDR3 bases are TGTGCCAGCAGCCGGGACAGTTCCAAGTCCTATGGCTACACCTTC. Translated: CASSRDSSKSYGYTF.

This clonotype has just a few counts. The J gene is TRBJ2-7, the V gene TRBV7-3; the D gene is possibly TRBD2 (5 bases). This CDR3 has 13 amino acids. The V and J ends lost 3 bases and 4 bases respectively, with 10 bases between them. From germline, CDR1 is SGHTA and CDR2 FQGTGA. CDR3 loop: CASSLQPGYEQYF. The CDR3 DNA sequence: TGTGCCAGCAGCTTGCAACCGGGGTACGAGCAGTACTTC.

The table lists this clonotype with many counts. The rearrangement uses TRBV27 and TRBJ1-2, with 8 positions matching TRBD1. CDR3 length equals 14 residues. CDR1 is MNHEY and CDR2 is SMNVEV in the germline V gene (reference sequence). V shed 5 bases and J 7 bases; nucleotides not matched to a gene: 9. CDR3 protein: CASSQPDRAVGYTF. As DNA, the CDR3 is TGTGCCAGCAGTCAACCGGACAGGGCCGTTGGCTACACCTTC.

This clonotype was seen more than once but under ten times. Written as DNA, the CDR3 is TGTGCCAGCAGCATTCGGACAGGCGGAAATCAGCCCCAGCATTTT. This sequence encodes CASSIRTGGNQPQHF. The chain links TRBV5-6 to TRBJ1-5, with 7 bases aligning to TRBD1. Per germline, CDR1 SGHDT and CDR2 YYEEEE. The CDR3 loop spans 15 amino acids. Trimming cost V 4 bases and J 4 bases; bases outside gene matches: 8.

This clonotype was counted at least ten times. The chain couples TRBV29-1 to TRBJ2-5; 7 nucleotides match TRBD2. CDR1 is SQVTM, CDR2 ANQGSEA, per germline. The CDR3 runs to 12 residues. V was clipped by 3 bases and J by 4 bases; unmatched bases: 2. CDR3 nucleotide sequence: TGCAGCGTTGACGGCGGGAGAGAGACCCAGTACTTC. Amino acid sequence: CSVDGGRETQYF.